A single sample is the source of the 14 T cell receptor beta chains below, sequenced in a study of blood T cell repertoires in COVID-19 (dated by TCRdb to the early 2020s). Libraries were prepared through the immunoSEQ multiplex PCR assay. TCRdb took this table from immuneACCESS and kept in-frame rearrangements with V and J called. Such tables lack part of the clones; where checked against another copy, unresolved V genes explain under half of the gap, and the rest is unexplained. The sample table contains about 74,000 clones; only one count was recorded for 84% of them. The ten biggest clones cover around 13% of the sample. The specimen sequenced was peripheral blood. These receptor sequences come from a human donor in a cohort sampled during active COVID-19.

The chain uses TRBV19 and TRBJ2-3, with D possibly being TRBD1 (6 bases). Trimming stripped 5 bases from V and 0 bases from J, with 12 bases between. CDR3 length: 15 residues. CDR1 LNHDA and CDR2 SQIVND come from the germline V gene (reference sequence). The CDR3 reads CASSSGQTSTDTQYF. The CDR3 DNA reads TGTGCCAGTAGTTCCGGACAGACTAGCACAGATACGCAGTATTTT.

Only one count was recorded for this clone. This rearrangement joins TRBV14 to TRBJ1-1; D gene unclear. Germline CDR1 reads SGHDN; CDR2 reads FVKESK. V was clipped by 7 bases and J by 4 bases, with 13 bases between them. The CDR3 loop spans 13 amino acids. The CDR3 reads CASTRSYGTEAFF. The CDR3 DNA reads TGTGCCAGCACCCGCTCCTACGGCACTGAAGCTTTCTTT.

This sequence joins TRBV6-5 and TRBJ1-5, with D perhaps matching TRBD1 (5 bases). V lost 8 bases and J 2 bases, leaving 10 bases between the germline ends. The CDR3 runs 13 residues. Germline CDR1 MNHEY, CDR2 SVGAGI. The CDR3 is CASALQGNQPQHF. The CDR3 DNA sequence: TGTGCCAGCGCCTTACAGGGCAATCAGCCCCAGCATTTT.

This clone was seen just once. V gene TRBV18 combines with J gene TRBJ2-1, with D possibly being TRBD1 (6 bases). Trimming stripped 2 bases from V and 0 bases from J, with 8 bases between. CDR1 is KGHSH, CDR2 LQKENI, per germline. CDR3 length equals 15 residues. CDR3 DNA sequence: TGTGCCAGCTCACCAACAGGGAGCTCCTACAATGAGCAGTTCTTC. Translation gives CASSPTGSSYNEQFF.

The CDR3 DNA reads as TGTGCCAGCAGCCAGACCCCGGGGAGCTCCTACGAGCAGTACTTC. It translates to CASSQTPGSSYEQYF. The chain employs TRBV3-1 (or the pseudogene TRBV3-2) and TRBJ2-7; D perhaps matches TRBD2 (5 bases). There are 15 residues in the CDR3. V lost 3 bases, J lost 0 bases, and 12 bases lay in between. From germline, CDR1 is LGHDT and CDR2 YNNKEL (reference sequence).

This sequence joins TRBV5-1 and TRBJ2-5; a possible D gene is TRBD2 (7 bases). The V gene's germline CDR1 is SGHRS and CDR2 YFSETQ. The CDR3 runs 16 residues. V lost 3 bases to trimming and J lost 5 bases, with 20 bases between them. CDR3 sequence reads: CASSWGSGGVRETQYF. In DNA form, the CDR3 reads TGCGCCAGCAGCTGGGGATCGGGGGGCGTGAGGGAGACCCAGTACTTC.

This clone was recorded once. V usage is TRBV6-2 or TRBV6-3 and J usage is TRBJ2-7; no firm D call. CDR1 and CDR2 from the germline V gene are MNHEY and SVGEGT. The CDR3 spans 14 residues. Between the trimmed V and J ends, which lost 5 bases and 0 bases, there was a span of 11 bases. CDR3 in amino acids: CASSDGSSSYEQYF. Here the CDR3 DNA reads TGTGCCAGCAGTGACGGGTCTAGCTCCTACGAGCAGTACTTC.

The chain is built from TRBV9 and TRBJ2-2; maybe TRBD1 (5 bases). Trimming left V 0 bases short and J 4 bases short, with 13 bases between. This CDR3 spans 16 amino acids. Germline CDR1 reads SGDLS; CDR2 reads YYNGEE. CDR3 in amino acids: CASSVAPRGSTGELFF. The CDR3 region has the DNA TGTGCCAGCAGCGTAGCTCCAAGGGGATCCACCGGGGAGCTGTTTTTT.

The chain recombines TRBV7-2 with TRBJ2-1; 7 bases align to TRBD2. Germline V gene lookup returns CDR1 SGHTA and CDR2 FQGNSA. The trim removed 3 bases at V and 0 bases at J, leaving 5 bases unmatched. This CDR3 is built from 16 residues. CDR3 in amino acids: CASSFAGVRSYNEQFF. The CDR3 DNA reads as TGTGCCAGCAGCTTTGCGGGGGTCCGCTCCTACAATGAGCAGTTCTTC.

The rearrangement links TRBV28 to TRBJ1-4; D ambiguous. The CDR3 is made up of 15 amino acids. Trimming removed 6 bases at V and 0 bases at J, with 11 bases between. CDR1 and CDR2 from the germline V gene are MDHEN and SYDVKM. Here the CDR3 reads CASSPPGSTNEKLFF. The CDR3 region has the DNA TGTGCCAGCAGCCCCCCGGGATCAACTAATGAAAAACTGTTTTTT.

Written as DNA, the CDR3 is TGTGCCATGCGACCGGGTCCCTTTAGCTACGAGCAGTACTTC. This gives the protein CAMRPGPFSYEQYF. The chain employs TRBV10-3 and TRBJ2-7; the D is unclear. The CDR3 consists of 14 residues. Germline values: CDR1 ENHRY, CDR2 SYGVKD. V was trimmed by 9 bases and J by 3 bases, leaving 18 bases between them.

The chain couples TRBV27 to TRBJ2-1, with 8 bases identical to TRBD2. CDR3 length: 16 amino acids. Germline CDR1 reads MNHEY; CDR2 reads SMNVEV (reference sequence). The V and J ends lost 5 bases and 7 bases, in that order; junction bases with no gene match: 13. DNA of the CDR3: TGTGCCAGCAGTCCCCCCGGGGGGGTTTTGTGGAATGAGCAGTTCTTC. Translated: CASSPPGGVLWNEQFF.

J is TRBJ2-4 and V is TRBV6-1, with TRBD2 matching over 8 bases. The germline V gene has CDR1 MNHNS and CDR2 SASEGT. The junction had 13 bases not matched to a gene; V was cut back by 6 bases and J by 12 bases. The CDR3 runs to 14 residues. DNA of the CDR3: TGTGCCAGCAGGGGGGCGGGGGGCCCGGAGAATCAGTACTTC. This sequence encodes CASRGAGGPENQYF.

This chain joins TRBV2 and TRBJ1-6; TRBD1 matches at 8 bases. Germline assignment: CDR1 SNHLY and CDR2 FYNNEI. Unmatched junction bases numbered 9, after V lost 2 bases and J lost 0 bases. CDR3 length: 19 residues. The CDR3 nucleotides read TGTGCCAGCAGTGAATGGCCCAGGACAGGGAGCTCCTATAATTCACCCCTCCACTTT. Translated, it gives CASSEWPRTGSSYNSPLHF. The whole variable domain, filled in from reference TRBV2 and TRBJ1-6, reads EPEVTQTPSHQVTQMGQEVILRCVPISNHLYFYWYRQILGQKVEFLVSFYNNEISEKSEIFDDQFSVERPDGSNFTLKIRSTKLEDSAMYFCASSEWPRTGSSYNSPLHFGNGTRLTVT.